The TCR beta chain described here comes from a study of blood T cell repertoires in COVID-19. Study details: The United States, Italy and Spain were the sources of the acute and convalescent COVID-19 samples. The cDNA or gDNA used as material had been derived from T cells, B-cell-depleted T cells, or PBMCs.

As originally analysed: Amplified reference gene primers provided the basis for estimating nucleated cell counts. Clones were sequenced by immunoSEQ multiplex PCR, and TCRdb holds only the in-frame ones, with some missing. Clone size and the V and J calls come from that table; the DNA yielded D and trimming. The data show approximately 150,000 clones, around 80% seen once. The CDR3 sequence is 13 residues long. Germline V gene lookup returns CDR1 SEHNR and CDR2 FQNEAQ (reference sequence). Deletions cut 3 bases from V and 6 bases from J, with 11 bases between. This rearrangement joins TRBV7-9 to TRBJ1-1, with D tentatively TRBD1 (6 bases). The sample comprised peripheral blood. This receptor was identified in a human donor with acute or convalescent COVID-19. The donor label of this sample is uncertain. CDR3 loop: CASSFDYRAEAFF. The CDR3, as DNA: TGTGCCAGCAGCTTTGATTACAGGGCTGAAGCTTTCTTT.